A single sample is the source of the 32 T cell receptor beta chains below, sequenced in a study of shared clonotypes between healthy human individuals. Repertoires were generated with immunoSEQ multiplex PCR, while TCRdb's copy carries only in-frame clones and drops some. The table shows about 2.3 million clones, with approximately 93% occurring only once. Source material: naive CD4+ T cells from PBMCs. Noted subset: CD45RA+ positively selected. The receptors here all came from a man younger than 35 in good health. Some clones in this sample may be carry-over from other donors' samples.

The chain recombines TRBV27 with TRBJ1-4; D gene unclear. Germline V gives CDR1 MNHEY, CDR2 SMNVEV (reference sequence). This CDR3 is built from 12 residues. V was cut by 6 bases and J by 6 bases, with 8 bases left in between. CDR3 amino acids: CASRGVDEKLFF. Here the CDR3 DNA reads TGTGCCAGCAGGGGCGTCGATGAAAAACTGTTTTTT.

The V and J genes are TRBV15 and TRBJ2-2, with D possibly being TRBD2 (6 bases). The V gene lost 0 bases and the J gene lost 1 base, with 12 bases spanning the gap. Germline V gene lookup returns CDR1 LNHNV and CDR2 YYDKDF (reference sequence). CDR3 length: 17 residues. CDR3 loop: CATSRDSGPLNTGELFF. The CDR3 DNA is TGTGCCACCAGCAGAGATAGCGGACCCCTGAACACCGGGGAGCTGTTTTTT.

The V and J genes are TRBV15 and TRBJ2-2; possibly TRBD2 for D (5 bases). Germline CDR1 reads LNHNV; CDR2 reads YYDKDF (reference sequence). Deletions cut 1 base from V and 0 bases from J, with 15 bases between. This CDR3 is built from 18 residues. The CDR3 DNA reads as TGTGCCACCAGCAGAGTTACGGGGAGCGGATCGAACACCGGGGAGCTGTTTTTT. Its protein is CATSRVTGSGSNTGELFF.

The CDR3, as DNA: TGTGCCAGCAGCTTGCGAACAGGGGTTTGGGCAGATACGCAGTATTTT. This codes for CASSLRTGVWADTQYF. The chain recombines TRBV5-4 with TRBJ2-3, with 7 positions matching TRBD1. The CDR3 covers 16 residues. Germline V gene lookup returns CDR1 SGHNT and CDR2 YYREEE (reference sequence). Trimming at V came to 1 base and at J to 4 bases, leaving 9 bases not matched to a gene.

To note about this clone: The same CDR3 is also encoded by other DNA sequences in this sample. CDR3 in DNA: TGTGCCAGCAGCGTAGACGGAAACACCATATATTTT. It is translated as CASSVDGNTIYF. The chain employs TRBV9 and TRBJ1-3; D unclear. There are 12 residues in the CDR3. Germline V gives CDR1 SGDLS, CDR2 YYNGEE. V dropped 0 bases and J dropped 4 bases, with 2 bases sitting between them.

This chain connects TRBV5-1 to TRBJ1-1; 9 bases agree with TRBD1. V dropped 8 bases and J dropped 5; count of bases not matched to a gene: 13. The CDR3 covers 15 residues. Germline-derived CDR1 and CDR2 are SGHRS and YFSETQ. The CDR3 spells CASTRGQGLATEAFF. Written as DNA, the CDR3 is TGCGCCAGTACACGAGGACAGGGGTTGGCGACTGAAGCTTTCTTT. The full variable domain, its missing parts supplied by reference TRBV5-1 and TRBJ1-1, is KAGVTQTPRYLIKTRGQQVTLSCSPISGHRSVSWYQQTPGQGLQFLFEYFSETQRNKGNFPGRFSGRQFSNSRSEMNVSTLELGDSALYLCASTRGQGLATEAFFGQGTRLTVV.

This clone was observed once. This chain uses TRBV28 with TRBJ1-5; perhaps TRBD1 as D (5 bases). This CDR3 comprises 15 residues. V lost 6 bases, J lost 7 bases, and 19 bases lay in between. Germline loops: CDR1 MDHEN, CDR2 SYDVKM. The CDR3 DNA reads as TGTGCCAGCAGAACCGTTTTCATAGGGGAACAGCCCCAGCATTTT. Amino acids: CASRTVFIGEQPQHF.

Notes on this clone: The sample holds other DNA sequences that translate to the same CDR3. The CDR3 bases are TGTGCCAGCAGCTTACTAGCGGGATCCTACAATGAGCAGTTCTTC. Its translation is CASSLLAGSYNEQFF. The chain joins TRBV7-3 to TRBJ2-1; TRBD2 agrees at 9 bases. The CDR3 is 15 amino acids. The V segment lost 2 bases and the J segment 1 base; nucleotides outside the gene matches: 0. Looked up from germline, CDR1 is SGHTA and CDR2 is FQGTGA.

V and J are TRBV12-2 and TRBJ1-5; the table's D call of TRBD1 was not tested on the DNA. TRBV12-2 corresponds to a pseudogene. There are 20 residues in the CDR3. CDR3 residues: CASRPTLGLHSLLPDQPQHF. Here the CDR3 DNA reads TGTGCAAGTCGCCCTACTCTGGGCCTCCACAGTCTTCTACCTGATCAGCCCCAGCATTTT.

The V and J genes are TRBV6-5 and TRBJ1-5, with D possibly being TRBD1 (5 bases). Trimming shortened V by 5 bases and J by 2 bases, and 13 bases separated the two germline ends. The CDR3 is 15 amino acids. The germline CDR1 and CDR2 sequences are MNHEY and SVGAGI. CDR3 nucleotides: TGTGCCAGCAGTCGCCTGGGGGACGGCAATCAGCCCCAGCATTTT. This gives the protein CASSRLGDGNQPQHF.

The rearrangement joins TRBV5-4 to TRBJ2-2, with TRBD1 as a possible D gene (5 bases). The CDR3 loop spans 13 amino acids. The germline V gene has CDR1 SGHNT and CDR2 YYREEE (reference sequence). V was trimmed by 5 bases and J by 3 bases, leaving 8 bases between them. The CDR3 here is CASRSRDTGELFF. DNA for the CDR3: TGTGCCAGCAGATCCAGGGACACCGGGGAGCTGTTTTTT.

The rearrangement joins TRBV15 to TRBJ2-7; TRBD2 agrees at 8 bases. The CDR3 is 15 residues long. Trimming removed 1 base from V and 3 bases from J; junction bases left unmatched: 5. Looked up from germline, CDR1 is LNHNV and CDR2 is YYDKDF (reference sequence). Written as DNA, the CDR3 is TGTGCCACCAGCAGAGGAGCTAGCGGGCACTACGAGCAGTACTTC. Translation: CATSRGASGHYEQYF.

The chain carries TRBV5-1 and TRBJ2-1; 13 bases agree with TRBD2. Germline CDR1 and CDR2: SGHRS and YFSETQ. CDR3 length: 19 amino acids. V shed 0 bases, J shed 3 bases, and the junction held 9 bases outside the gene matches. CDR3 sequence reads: CASSLEPGLAGSYYNEQFF. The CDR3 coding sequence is TGCGCCAGCAGCTTGGAGCCGGGACTAGCGGGATCTTACTACAATGAGCAGTTCTTC.

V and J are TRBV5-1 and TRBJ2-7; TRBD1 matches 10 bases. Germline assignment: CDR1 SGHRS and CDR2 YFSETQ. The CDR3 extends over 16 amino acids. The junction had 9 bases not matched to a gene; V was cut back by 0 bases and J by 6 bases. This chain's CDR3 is CASSLAPGDRGAEQYF. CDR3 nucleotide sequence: TGCGCCAGCAGCTTGGCACCGGGGGACAGGGGAGCCGAGCAGTACTTC.

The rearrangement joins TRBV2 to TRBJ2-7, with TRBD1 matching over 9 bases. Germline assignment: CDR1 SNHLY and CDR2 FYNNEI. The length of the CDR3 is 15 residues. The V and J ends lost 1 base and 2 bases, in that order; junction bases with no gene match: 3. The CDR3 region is CASSEGDRVPYEQYF. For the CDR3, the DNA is TGTGCCAGCAGTGAAGGGGACAGGGTACCCTACGAGCAGTACTTC.

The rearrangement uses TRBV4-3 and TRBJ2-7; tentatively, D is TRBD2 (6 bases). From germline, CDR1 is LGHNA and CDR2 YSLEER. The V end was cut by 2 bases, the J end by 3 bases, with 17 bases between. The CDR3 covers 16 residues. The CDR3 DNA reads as TGCGCCAGCAGCCAATCTGAACGGGGAGGCATCTACGAGCAGTACTTC. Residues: CASSQSERGGIYEQYF.

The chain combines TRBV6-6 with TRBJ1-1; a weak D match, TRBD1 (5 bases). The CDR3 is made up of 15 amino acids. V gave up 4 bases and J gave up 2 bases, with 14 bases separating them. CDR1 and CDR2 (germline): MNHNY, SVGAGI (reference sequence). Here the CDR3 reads CASSSLGRVNTEAFF. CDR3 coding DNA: TGTGCCAGCAGTTCCCTTGGCAGGGTCAACACTGAAGCTTTCTTT.

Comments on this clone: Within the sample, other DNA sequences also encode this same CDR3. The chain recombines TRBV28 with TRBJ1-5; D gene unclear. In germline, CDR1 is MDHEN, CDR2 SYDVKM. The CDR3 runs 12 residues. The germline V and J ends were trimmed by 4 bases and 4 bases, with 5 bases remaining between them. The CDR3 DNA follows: TGTGCCAGCAGTTGGGGTAATCAGCCCCAGCATTTT. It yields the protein CASSWGNQPQHF.

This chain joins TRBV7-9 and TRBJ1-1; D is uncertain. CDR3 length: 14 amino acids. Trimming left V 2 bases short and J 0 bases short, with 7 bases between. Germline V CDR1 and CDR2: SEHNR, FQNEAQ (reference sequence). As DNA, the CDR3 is TGTGCCAGCAGCTTATACTCGATGAACACTGAAGCTTTCTTT. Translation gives CASSLYSMNTEAFF.

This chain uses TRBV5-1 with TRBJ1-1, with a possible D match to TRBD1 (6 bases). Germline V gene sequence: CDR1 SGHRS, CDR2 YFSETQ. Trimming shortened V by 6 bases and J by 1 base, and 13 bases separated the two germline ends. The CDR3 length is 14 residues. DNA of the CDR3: TGCGCCAGCACACCGGGACAATCGAACACTGAAGCTTTCTTT. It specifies CASTPGQSNTEAFF.

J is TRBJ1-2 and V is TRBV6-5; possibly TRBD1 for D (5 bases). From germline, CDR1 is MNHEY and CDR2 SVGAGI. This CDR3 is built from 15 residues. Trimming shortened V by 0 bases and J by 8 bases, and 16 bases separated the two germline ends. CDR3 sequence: CASSYSFGGDKGYTF. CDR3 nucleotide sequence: TGTGCCAGCAGTTACTCCTTCGGGGGAGATAAAGGCTACACCTTC.

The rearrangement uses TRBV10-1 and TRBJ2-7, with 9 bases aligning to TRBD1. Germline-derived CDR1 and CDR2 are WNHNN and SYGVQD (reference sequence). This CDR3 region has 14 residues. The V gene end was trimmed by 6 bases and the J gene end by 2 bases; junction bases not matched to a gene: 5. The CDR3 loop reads CASSKRQGAYEQYF. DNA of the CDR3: TGCGCCAGCAGCAAAAGACAGGGGGCCTACGAGCAGTACTTC.

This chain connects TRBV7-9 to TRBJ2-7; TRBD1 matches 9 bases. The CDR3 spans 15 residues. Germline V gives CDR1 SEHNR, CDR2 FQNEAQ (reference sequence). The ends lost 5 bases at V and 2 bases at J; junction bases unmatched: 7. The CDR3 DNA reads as TGTGCCAGCAGCCCTCGGACAGGGGCTGCCTACGAGCAGTACTTC. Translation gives CASSPRTGAAYEQYF.

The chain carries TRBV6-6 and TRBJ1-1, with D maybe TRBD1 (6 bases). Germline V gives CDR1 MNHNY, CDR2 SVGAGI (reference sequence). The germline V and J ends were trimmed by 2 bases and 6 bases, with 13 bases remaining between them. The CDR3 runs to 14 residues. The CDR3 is CASSYHTGRPEAFF. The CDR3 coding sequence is TGTGCCAGCAGTTACCACACAGGGAGACCTGAAGCTTTCTTT.

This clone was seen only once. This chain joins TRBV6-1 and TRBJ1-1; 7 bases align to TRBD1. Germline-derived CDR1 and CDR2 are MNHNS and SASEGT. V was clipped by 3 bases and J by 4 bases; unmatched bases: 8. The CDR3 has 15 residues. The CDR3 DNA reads TGTGCCAGCAGTGATTCCACAGGGGTTCTCACTGAAGCTTTCTTT. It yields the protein CASSDSTGVLTEAFF.

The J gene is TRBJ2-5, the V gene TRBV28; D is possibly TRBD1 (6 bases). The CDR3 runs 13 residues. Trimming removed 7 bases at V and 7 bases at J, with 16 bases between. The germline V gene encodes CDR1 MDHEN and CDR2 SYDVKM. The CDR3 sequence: CASNSQGSGTQYF. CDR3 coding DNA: TGTGCCAGCAATTCCCAGGGGAGTGGGACCCAGTACTTC.

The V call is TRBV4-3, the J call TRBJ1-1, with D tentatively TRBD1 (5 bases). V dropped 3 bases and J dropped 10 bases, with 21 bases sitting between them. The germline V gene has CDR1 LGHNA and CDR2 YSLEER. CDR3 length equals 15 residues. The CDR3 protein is CASSQEGLSKRGAFF. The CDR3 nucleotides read TGCGCCAGCAGCCAGGAGGGACTGAGCAAAAGGGGAGCTTTCTTT.

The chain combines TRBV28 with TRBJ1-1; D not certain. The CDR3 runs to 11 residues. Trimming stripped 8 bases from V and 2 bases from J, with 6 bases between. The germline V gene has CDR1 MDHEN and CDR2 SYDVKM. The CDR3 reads CASGPNTEAFF. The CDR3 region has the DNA TGTGCCAGCGGACCAAACACTGAAGCTTTCTTT.

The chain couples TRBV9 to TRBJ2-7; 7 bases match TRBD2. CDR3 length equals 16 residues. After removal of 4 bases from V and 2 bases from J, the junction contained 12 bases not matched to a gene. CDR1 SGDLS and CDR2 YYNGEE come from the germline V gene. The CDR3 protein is CASSPGGSGAAYEQYF. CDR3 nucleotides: TGTGCCAGCAGCCCCGGGGGGAGCGGCGCAGCCTACGAGCAGTACTTC.

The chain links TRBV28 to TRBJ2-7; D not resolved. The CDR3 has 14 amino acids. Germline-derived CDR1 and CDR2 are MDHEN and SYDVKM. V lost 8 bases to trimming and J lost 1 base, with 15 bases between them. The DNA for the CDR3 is TGTGCCAGCCACGCACCTGGCATGTCCTACGAGCAGTACTTC. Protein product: CASHAPGMSYEQYF.

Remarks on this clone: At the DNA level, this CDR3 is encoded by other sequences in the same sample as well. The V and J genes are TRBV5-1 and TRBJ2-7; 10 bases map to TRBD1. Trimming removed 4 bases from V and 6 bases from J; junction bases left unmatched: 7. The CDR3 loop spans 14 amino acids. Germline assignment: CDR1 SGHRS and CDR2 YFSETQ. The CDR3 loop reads CASSAGQGGSEQYF. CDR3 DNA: TGCGCCAGCAGCGCTGGACAGGGGGGCAGCGAGCAGTACTTC.

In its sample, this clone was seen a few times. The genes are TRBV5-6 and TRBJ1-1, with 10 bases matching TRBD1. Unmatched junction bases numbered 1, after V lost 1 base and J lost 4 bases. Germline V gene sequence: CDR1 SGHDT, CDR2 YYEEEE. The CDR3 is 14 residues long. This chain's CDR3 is CASSLRDRGTEAFF. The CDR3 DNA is TGTGCCAGCAGCTTGAGGGACAGGGGCACTGAAGCTTTCTTT. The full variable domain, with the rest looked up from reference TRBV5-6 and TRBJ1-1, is DAGVTQSPTHLIKTRGQQVTLRCSPKSGHDTVSWYQQALGQGPQFIFQYYEEEERQRGNFPDRFSGHQFPNYSSELNVNALLLGDSALYLCASSLRDRGTEAFFGQGTRLTVV.